These 20 T cell receptor beta chains came from one sample sequenced in a study of blood T cell repertoires in COVID-19. The protocol was immunoSEQ multiplex PCR, while the TCRdb copy is restricted to in-frame clones and leaves out a portion. The table lists 84,000 or so clones, 85% to 95% of them singletons. The specimen sequenced was peripheral blood. The receptors were gathered from a woman aged 55-70 years with active COVID-19.

This sequence joins TRBV7-9 and TRBJ2-5; TRBD2 aligns across 8 bases. From germline, CDR1 is SEHNR and CDR2 FQNEAQ (reference sequence). The trim removed 8 bases at V and 1 base at J, leaving 9 bases unmatched. CDR3 length: 15 residues. CDR3 DNA: TGTGCCAGCGGATTAGCGGGGACTTTCCAAGAGACCCAGTACTTC. Residues: CASGLAGTFQETQYF. The full variable domain, rest sourced from reference TRBV7-9 and TRBJ2-5, is DTGVSQNPRHKITKRGQNVTFRCDPISEHNRLYWYRQTLGQGPEFLTYFQNEAQLEKSRLLSDRFSAERPKGSFSTLEIQRTEQGDSAMYLCASGLAGTFQETQYFGPGTRLLVL.

As DNA, the CDR3 is TGTGCCAGCAGACCCGATGTTCAGGGTCGCACTGAAGCTTTCTTT. Its translation: CASRPDVQGRTEAFF. This chain joins TRBV28 and TRBJ1-1; D is perhaps TRBD1 (5 bases). CDR3 length: 15 residues. Germline V gene lookup returns CDR1 MDHEN and CDR2 SYDVKM. Between the trimmed V and J ends, which lost 6 bases and 4 bases, there was a span of 18 bases.

This clone came up once. J is TRBJ2-3 and V is TRBV5-6, with 7 bases fitting TRBD2. The germline V gene encodes CDR1 SGHDT and CDR2 YYEEEE. With 3 bases clipped from V and 0 bases from J, the junction kept 4 bases outside the gene matches. CDR3 size: 15 residues. The CDR3, as DNA: TGTGCCAGCAGCTGGGGGGGAGAGAGCACAGATACGCAGTATTTT. Amino acids: CASSWGGESTDTQYF. The full variable domain, with the rest looked up from reference TRBV5-6 and TRBJ2-3, is DAGVTQSPTHLIKTRGQQVTLRCSPKSGHDTVSWYQQALGQGPQFIFQYYEEEERQRGNFPDRFSGHQFPNYSSELNVNALLLGDSALYLCASSWGGESTDTQYFGPGTRLTVL.

J is TRBJ1-2 and V is TRBV19, with 8 bases lining up with TRBD1. Germline-derived CDR1 and CDR2 are LNHDA and SQIVND (reference sequence). Trimming at V came to 3 bases and at J to 0 bases, leaving 3 bases not matched to a gene. This CDR3 is built from 15 residues. The CDR3 is CASSISGGANYGYTF. The CDR3 DNA reads as TGTGCCAGTAGTATCTCAGGGGGCGCTAACTATGGCTACACCTTC.

The J gene is TRBJ2-3, the V gene TRBV5-1; no firm D call. The CDR3 covers 15 residues. V was shortened by 0 bases and J by 0 bases, with 8 bases between the two germline ends. Germline V gives CDR1 SGHRS, CDR2 YFSETQ. Written as DNA, the CDR3 is TGCGCCAGCAGCTTGGGGGCAACTAGCACAGATACGCAGTATTTT. Amino acid sequence: CASSLGATSTDTQYF.

The chain combines TRBV3-1 (or the pseudogene TRBV3-2) with TRBJ1-1, with D maybe TRBD1 (6 bases). Germline V gene data show CDR1 as LGHDT and CDR2 as YNNKEL (reference sequence). With 4 bases removed from V and 8 bases from J, the gap between germline ends came to 8 bases. This CDR3 spans 11 amino acids. CDR3 protein: CASSPGTEAFF. CDR3 bases: TGTGCCAGCAGCCCCGGGACAGAAGCTTTCTTT.

A few counts support this clone. The chain joins TRBV28 to TRBJ2-7, with TRBD2 matching over 9 bases. Germline V lookup: CDR1 MDHEN, CDR2 SYDVKM. V shed 3 bases and J 3 bases; nucleotides not matched to a gene: 3. CDR3 length: 14 residues. DNA for the CDR3: TGTGCCAGCAGTTTTCTAGCGGGGCTCTACGAGCAGTACTTC. Protein: CASSFLAGLYEQYF.

J is TRBJ1-2 and V is TRBV30; D is perhaps TRBD1 (6 bases). Deletions cut 6 bases from V and 7 bases from J, with 21 bases between. The CDR3 has 14 amino acids. The V gene's germline CDR1 is GTSNPN and CDR2 SVGIG (reference sequence). The CDR3 DNA reads TGTGCCTGCAGGACAGCAGGGGCCTCAATTGGCTACACCTTC. Amino acids: CACRTAGASIGYTF.

The chain recombines TRBV15 with TRBJ2-7, with TRBD2 identical over 7 bases. CDR3 length: 15 amino acids. The V segment lost 1 base and the J segment 5 bases; nucleotides outside the gene matches: 8. Per germline, CDR1 LNHNV and CDR2 YYDKDF (reference sequence). For the CDR3, the DNA is TGTGCCACCAGCAGAGGGGGCGGGAGCACCCACGAGCAGTACTTC. Protein product: CATSRGGGSTHEQYF.

This clone was seen only once. The genes are TRBV5-1 and TRBJ2-1; TRBD2 agrees at 12 bases. J was trimmed by 7 bases and V by 0 bases; bases with no gene match: 5. The CDR3 consists of 16 residues. The germline gives CDR1 SGHRS, CDR2 YFSETQ. The CDR3 coding sequence is TGCGCCAGCAGCTTGGCCCTAGCGGGGGGGCATAATGAGCAGTTCTTC. The encoded protein is CASSLALAGGHNEQFF.

The chain is built from TRBV18 and TRBJ1-5, with D unclear. The CDR3 contains 13 residues. CDR1 is KGHSH, CDR2 LQKENI, per germline. Trimming stripped 6 bases from V and 7 bases from J, with 13 bases between. CDR3 residues: CASSPPGRQPQHF. CDR3 DNA sequence: TGTGCCAGCTCCCCCCCCGGGAGGCAGCCCCAGCATTTT.

J is TRBJ2-5 and V is TRBV7-2; 10 nucleotides match TRBD2. From germline, CDR1 is SGHTA and CDR2 FQGNSA. The CDR3 totals 15 residues. Trimming cost V 5 bases and J 2 bases; bases outside gene matches: 5. The CDR3 nucleotides are TGTGCCAGCAGCACCCGGACTAGCGGACAAGAGACCCAGTACTTC. Translation gives CASSTRTSGQETQYF.

The chain uses TRBV27 and TRBJ2-2, with 13 bases aligning to TRBD2. The CDR3 is 19 residues long. V lost 1 base, J lost 5 bases, and 10 bases stayed unmatched. The germline gives CDR1 MNHEY, CDR2 SMNVEV (reference sequence). CDR3 loop: CASSLYRLAGGQRTGELFF. CDR3 DNA sequence: TGTGCCAGCAGTTTATACCGACTAGCGGGGGGCCAACGAACCGGGGAGCTGTTTTTT.

The chain carries TRBV19 and TRBJ1-6; D may be TRBD1 (6 bases). The germline V and J ends were trimmed by 6 bases and 7 bases, with 16 bases remaining between them. CDR3 length: 15 residues. Looked up from germline, CDR1 is LNHDA and CDR2 is SQIVND (reference sequence). CDR3 DNA sequence: TGTGCCAGTAGCCCAACAGGGATCCGGAATTCACCCCTCCACTTT. Translation gives CASSPTGIRNSPLHF.

The CDR3 sequence is CANSLQGENYGYTF. CDR3 coding DNA: TGTGCCAACTCATTACAGGGGGAAAACTATGGCTACACCTTC. The rearrangement uses TRBV2 and TRBJ1-2; 8 bases line up with TRBD1. The V and J ends lost 10 bases and 2 bases, in that order; junction bases with no gene match: 9. Germline values: CDR1 SNHLY, CDR2 FYNNEI. This CDR3 region has 14 residues.

This clone qualifies as medium-sized. This chain links TRBV28 with TRBJ2-5; the D gene is possibly TRBD2 (7 bases). The CDR3 spans 16 residues. CDR1 and CDR2 (germline): MDHEN, SYDVKM. Trimming took 0 bases from V and 5 from J, leaving 16 bases between them. CDR3 nucleotide sequence: TGTGCCAGCAGTTTATGGTTCGGGGGGCCGGCGGAGACCCAGTACTTC. Residues: CASSLWFGGPAETQYF.

V gene TRBV23-1 combines with J gene TRBJ1-3, with D possibly TRBD1 on 6 matching bases. TRBV23-1 is annotated as an ORF whose role is uncertain. This CDR3 has 13 residues. V was pared by 4 bases and J by 4 bases, with 8 bases between. CDR3 sequence reads: CASSPGQGNTIYF. The CDR3 DNA reads TGCGCCAGCAGTCCCGGACAGGGAAACACCATATATTTT.

This sequence joins TRBV30 and TRBJ2-1; 11 positions agree with TRBD2. CDR1 GTSNPN and CDR2 SVGIG come from the germline V gene (reference sequence). The CDR3 covers 16 residues. After removal of 2 bases from V and 7 bases from J, the junction contained 10 bases not matched to a gene. The CDR3, as DNA: TGTGCCTGGAGTACCCCCGTAGCGGGAGGGAGGAATGAGCAGTTCTTC. This sequence encodes CAWSTPVAGGRNEQFF. Full variable domain (missing parts from reference TRBV30 and TRBJ2-1): SQTIHQWPATLVQPVGSPLSLECTVEGTSNPNLYWYRQAAGRGLQLLFYSVGIGQISSEVPQNLSASRPQDRQFILSSKKLLLSDSGFYLCAWSTPVAGGRNEQFFGPGTRLTVL.

The rearrangement joins TRBV15 to TRBJ1-5, with 11 positions matching TRBD1. Germline trimming cut 5 bases from V and 4 bases from J; bases unmatched to any gene: 1. This CDR3 spans 14 amino acids. Per germline, CDR1 LNHNV and CDR2 YYDKDF (reference sequence). The CDR3, as DNA: TGTGCCACCAGCCGGGACAGGGGGAATCAGCCCCAGCATTTT. It translates to CATSRDRGNQPQHF.

The V gene is TRBV7-9, the J gene TRBJ1-2; 10 bases align to TRBD1. The germline V gene encodes CDR1 SEHNR and CDR2 FQNEAQ (reference sequence). Trimming at V came to 2 bases and at J to 3 bases, leaving 9 bases not matched to a gene. The CDR3 runs 17 residues. The CDR3 here is CASSLIDPTGGDYGYTF. In nucleotides, the CDR3 is TGTGCCAGCAGCTTAATCGACCCGACAGGGGGCGACTATGGCTACACCTTC.